Below, 5 T cell receptor beta chains from the same sample are listed, as sequenced in a study of shared clonotypes between healthy human individuals. Here immunoSEQ multiplex PCR was the method, and the copy in TCRdb shows in-frame clones only, minus some. The sample gives about 1.1 million clones, more than 75% of which show up once; more than 0.5% is in the top ten. Material for sequencing was memory CD4+ T cells from PBMCs. Subset noted: CD45RA-negative fraction. These receptors were obtained from a man aged 18 to 30 in good health. Some clones in this sample may be carry-over from other donors' samples.

The J gene is TRBJ2-7, the V gene TRBV5-8; 10 bases are shared with TRBD1. Trimming at V came to 0 bases and at J to 5 bases, leaving 5 bases not matched to a gene. CDR3 length: 15 residues. The germline CDR1 and CDR2 sequences are SGHTS and YDEGEE. CDR3 region: CASSLGPGQGNEQYF. CDR3 nucleotides: TGTGCCAGCAGCTTGGGGCCGGGACAGGGGAACGAGCAGTACTTC.

The V gene is TRBV7-2, the J gene TRBJ1-4, with 8 bases fitting TRBD1. V lost 3 bases to trimming and J lost 7 bases; unmatched junction nucleotides: 4. CDR3 length: 14 amino acids. Germline CDR1 and CDR2: SGHTA and FQGNSA. The CDR3 sequence: CASSFQGAGEKLFF. As DNA, the CDR3 is TGTGCCAGCAGCTTCCAGGGGGCGGGTGAAAAACTGTTTTTT.

The genes are TRBV5-1 and TRBJ1-1; weak D call: TRBD1 (5 bases). The CDR3 runs 16 residues. V dropped 4 bases and J dropped 2 bases, with 18 bases sitting between them. CDR1 and CDR2 from the germline V gene are SGHRS and YFSETQ. The CDR3 bases are TGCGCCAGCAGCCGAAATTGGGACCGGGTCAACACTGAAGCTTTCTTT. It specifies CASSRNWDRVNTEAFF.

This clone was seen a few times. V and J are TRBV19 and TRBJ2-7, with D perhaps assigned TRBD1 or TRBD2 (5 bases each). V lost 6 bases and J 3 bases, leaving 12 bases between the germline ends. This CDR3 comprises 13 residues. Germline V gene lookup returns CDR1 LNHDA and CDR2 SQIVND (reference sequence). This CDR3 reads CASRGTVGYEQYF. CDR3 nucleotide sequence: TGTGCCAGTAGGGGGACGGTCGGCTACGAGCAGTACTTC.

The CDR3 bases are TGTGCCAGCAGGTTAGCGGGATCCCCAGGGAATGAGCAGTTCTTC. Amino acid sequence: CASRLAGSPGNEQFF. The genes are TRBV6-6 and TRBJ2-1; 8 nucleotides align to TRBD2. The CDR3 totals 15 residues. V was clipped by 6 bases and J by 7 bases; unmatched bases: 11. CDR1 is MNHNY, CDR2 SVGAGI, per germline (reference sequence).